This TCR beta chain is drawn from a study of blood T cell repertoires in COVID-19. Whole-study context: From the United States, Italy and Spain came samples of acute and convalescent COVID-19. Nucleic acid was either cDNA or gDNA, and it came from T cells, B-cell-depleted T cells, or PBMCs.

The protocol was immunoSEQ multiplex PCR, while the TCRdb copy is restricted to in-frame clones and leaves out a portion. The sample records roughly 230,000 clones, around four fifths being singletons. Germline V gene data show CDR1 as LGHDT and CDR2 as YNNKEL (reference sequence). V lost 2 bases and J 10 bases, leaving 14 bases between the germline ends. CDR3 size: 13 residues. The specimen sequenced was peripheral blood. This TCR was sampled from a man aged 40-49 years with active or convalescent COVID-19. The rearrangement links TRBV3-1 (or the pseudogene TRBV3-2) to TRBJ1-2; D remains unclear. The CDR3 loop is CASSQLGDVDYTF. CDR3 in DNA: TGTGCCAGCAGCCAACTGGGAGACGTTGACTACACCTTC.